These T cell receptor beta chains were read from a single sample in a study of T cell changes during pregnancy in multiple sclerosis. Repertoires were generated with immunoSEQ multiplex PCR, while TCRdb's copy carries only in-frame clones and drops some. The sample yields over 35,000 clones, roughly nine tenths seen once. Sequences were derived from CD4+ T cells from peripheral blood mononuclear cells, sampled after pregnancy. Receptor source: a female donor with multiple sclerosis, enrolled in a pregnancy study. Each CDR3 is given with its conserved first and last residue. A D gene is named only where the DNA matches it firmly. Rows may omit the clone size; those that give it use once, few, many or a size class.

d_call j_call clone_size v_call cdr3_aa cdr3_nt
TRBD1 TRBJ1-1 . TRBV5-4 CASSLSRGLNTEAFF TGTGCCAGCAGCTTGTCCAGGGGGCTTAACACTGAAGCTTTCTTT
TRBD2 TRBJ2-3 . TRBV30 CAWSFSGGAPDTQYF TGTGCCTGGAGCTTTTCCGGGGGGGCCCCAGATACGCAGTATTTT
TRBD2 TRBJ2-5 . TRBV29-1 CSGGPTSGGRETQYF TGCAGCGGGGGGCCCACTAGCGGGGGGCGGGAGACCCAGTACTTC
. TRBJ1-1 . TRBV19 CASSIADSGNTEAFF TGTGCCAGTAGTATAGCGGACAGTGGGAACACTGAAGCTTTCTTT
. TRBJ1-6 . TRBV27 CASSWRNSPLHF TGTGCCAGCAGTTGGCGGAATTCACCCCTCCACTTT
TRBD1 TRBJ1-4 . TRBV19 CASRTGHSGQSQATNEKLFF TGTGCCAGTAGAACAGGACACTCGGGACAGTCTCAGGCAACTAATGAAAAACTGTTTTTT
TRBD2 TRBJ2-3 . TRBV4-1 CASSLGLAGANTQYF TGCGCCAGCAGCCTGGGACTAGCGGGGGCAAATACGCAGTATTTT
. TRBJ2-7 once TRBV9 CASSGNFYEQYF TGTGCCAGCAGCGGTAACTTTTACGAGCAGTACTTC
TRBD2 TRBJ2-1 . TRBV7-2 CASSSQRTSGGAIEQFF TGTGCCAGCAGCTCTCAACGGACTAGCGGGGGGGCGATTGAGCAGTTCTTC
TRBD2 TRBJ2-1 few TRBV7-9 CASSLALAGTYNEQFF TGTGCCAGCAGCTTGGCACTAGCGGGGACCTACAATGAGCAGTTCTTC
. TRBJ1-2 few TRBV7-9 CASSPSSGGYGYTF TGTGCCAGCAGCCCCTCGTCGGGAGGCTATGGCTACACCTTC
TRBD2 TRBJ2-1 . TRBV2 CASSGGLGIWGEQFF TGTGCCAGCAGTGGAGGACTAGGGATATGGGGTGAGCAGTTCTTC
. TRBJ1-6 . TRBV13 CASSPVSGGNSPLHF TGTGCCAGCAGCCCCGTTTCAGGAGGAAATTCACCCCTCCACTTT
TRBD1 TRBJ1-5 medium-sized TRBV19 CASSGPTGTGLPRGNQPQHF TGTGCCAGTAGTGGCCCGACCGGGACAGGGCTCCCCAGGGGCAATCAGCCCCAGCATTTT
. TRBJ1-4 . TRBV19 CAAGGAGVEKLFF TGTGCCGCCGGGGGGGCCGGGGTAGAAAAACTGTTTTTT
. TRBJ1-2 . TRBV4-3 CASSQLGGYGYTF TGCGCCAGCAGCCAACTAGGGGGATATGGCTACACCTTC
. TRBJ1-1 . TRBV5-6 CASSPRQYPMNTEAFF TGTGCCAGCAGCCCACGACAGTACCCTATGAACACTGAAGCTTTCTTT
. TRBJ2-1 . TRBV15 CATSRGTGGEQFF TGTGCCACCAGCAGAGGTACGGGTGGCGAGCAGTTCTTC
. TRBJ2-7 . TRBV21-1 CASSGLRTGVPLWEQYF TGTGCCAGCAGCGGGTTAAGGACAGGAGTCCCCCTTTGGGAGCAGTACTTC
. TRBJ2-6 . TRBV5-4 CASSLASVAAGANVLTF TGTGCCAGCAGCTTGGCGTCGGTTGCGGCCGGGGCCAACGTCCTGACTTTC
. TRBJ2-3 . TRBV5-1 CASSLSPGADGDTQYF TGCGCCAGCAGCTTGTCCCCGGGAGCGGACGGAGATACGCAGTATTTT
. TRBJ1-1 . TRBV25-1 CASSVGVAEAFF TGTGCCAGCAGTGTAGGGGTGGCTGAAGCTTTCTTT
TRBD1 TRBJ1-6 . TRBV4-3 CASSQDGGQGSSYNSPPHF TGCGCCAGCAGCCAAGATGGGGGACAGGGGAGCTCCTATAATTCACCCCCCCACTTT
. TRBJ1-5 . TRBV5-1 CASSATGSSNQPQHF TGCGCCAGCAGCGCCACAGGGTCGTCGAATCAGCCCCAGCATTTT
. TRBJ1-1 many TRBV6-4 CASSEGAGGRAFF TGTGCCAGCAGTGAAGGGGCAGGCGGCCGAGCTTTCTTT
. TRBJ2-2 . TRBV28 CASRDAGTSTGELFF TGTGCCAGCAGAGACGCCGGGACTTCAACCGGGGAGCTGTTTTTT
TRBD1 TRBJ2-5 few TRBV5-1 CASSFGQGATQYF TGCGCCAGCAGCTTCGGACAGGGGGCGACCCAGTACTTC
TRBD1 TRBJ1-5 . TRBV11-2 CASSFGQGNQPQHF TGTGCCAGCAGCTTCGGACAGGGCAATCAGCCCCAGCATTTT
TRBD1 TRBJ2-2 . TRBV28 CASSSQGADTGELFF TGTGCCAGCAGTTCCCAGGGGGCAGACACCGGGGAGCTGTTTTTT
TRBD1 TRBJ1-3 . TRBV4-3 CASSQVTFRDRGNTIYF TGCGCCAGCAGCCAAGTCACCTTTCGGGACAGAGGAAACACCATATATTTT
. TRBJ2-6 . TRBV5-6 CASSLDSSGANVLTF TGTGCCAGCAGCTTGGACAGCTCTGGGGCCAACGTCCTGACTTTC
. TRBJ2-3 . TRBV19 CASSISGPTDTQYF TGTGCCAGTAGTATTTCAGGGCCCACAGATACGCAGTATTTT
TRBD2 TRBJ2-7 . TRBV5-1 CASSPQPGRVGSYEQYF TGCGCCAGCAGCCCACAACCCGGGAGGGTGGGCTCCTACGAGCAGTACTTC
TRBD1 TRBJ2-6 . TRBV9 CASSALGQGAFSGANVLTF TGTGCCAGCAGCGCTTTAGGACAGGGGGCTTTCTCTGGGGCCAACGTCCTGACTTTC
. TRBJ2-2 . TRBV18 CASSPQHYTGELFF TGTGCCAGCTCACCACAACATTACACCGGGGAGCTGTTTTTT
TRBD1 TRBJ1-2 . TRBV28 CASRRQGARAYGYTF TGTGCCAGCCGAAGACAGGGGGCGAGAGCCTATGGCTACACCTTC
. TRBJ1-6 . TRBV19 CASTPNPGTLDNSPLHF TGTGCCAGTACTCCGAACCCCGGGACACTGGATAATTCACCCCTCCACTTT
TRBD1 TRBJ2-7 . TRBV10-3 CAISGTGIYEQYF TGTGCCATCAGCGGGACAGGGATCTACGAGCAGTACTTC
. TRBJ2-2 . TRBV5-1 CASSLVTPGELFF TGCGCCAGCAGCTTGGTAACACCCGGGGAGCTGTTTTTT
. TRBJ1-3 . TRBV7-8 CASSFEGGSGNTIYF TGTGCCAGCAGCTTCGAAGGGGGCTCTGGAAACACCATATATTTT
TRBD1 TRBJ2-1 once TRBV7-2 CASSSGQGIYNEQFF TGTGCCAGCAGCTCGGGACAGGGCATTTACAATGAGCAGTTCTTC